This T cell receptor (beta chain) is drawn from a study of OX40 agonist ivuxolimab in advanced cancers. The table came from immunoSEQ multiplex PCR; TCRdb's copy has only in-frame clones and leaves some out. The sample consists of under 25,000 clones, 78% of them appearing once. The germline gives CDR1 MNHEY, CDR2 SMNVEV (reference sequence). There are 16 residues in the CDR3. V lost 3 bases, J lost 4 bases, and 18 bases lay in between. The clonotype was recovered from an adult with an advanced solid tumor such as melanoma, head and neck, liver or kidney cancer. Material: CD4+ or CD8+ T cells sorted from blood, obtained in a trial of the OX40 agonist ivuxolimab. The chain is built from TRBV27 and TRBJ2-5; D is perhaps TRBD2 (7 bases). CDR3 residues: CASSLPTSRGPETQYF. The CDR3 DNA reads TGTGCCAGCAGTTTGCCGACTAGCCGGGGGCCAGAGACCCAGTACTTC.